A selection of T cell receptor beta chains follows, all from one sample in a study of glioma-infiltrating T cells after dendritic cell vaccination. The table came from immunoSEQ multiplex PCR; TCRdb's copy has only in-frame clones and leaves some out. The sample lists 90,000 to 100,000 clones, about 80% occurring once. The sample in question was blood, obtained before dendritic cell vaccination. The receptor source for this set is a human donor with glioblastoma. CDR3s include the opening cysteine and the closing phenylalanine or tryptophan.

v_call cdr3_aa
TRBV30 CAWTDRGPKAFF
TRBV5-1 CASSQLRDSAYNEQFF
TRBV9 CASSVEVGTRGFGTQYF
TRBV5-1 CASSFSSGPGSYNEQFF
TRBV30 CAWRTSGTNEQFF
TRBV19 CASSITPRVTYNEQFF
TRBV6-5 CASRGAGTDTQYF
TRBV5-1 CASSLTSVSTDTQYF
TRBV6-5 CASRRQGGNEQFF
TRBV11-2 CASSLGEDNEQFF
TRBV18 CASWTGLLTGELFF
TRBV2 CASIRTGDTEAFF
TRBV19 CASSLGTGASGYEQYF
TRBV10-1 CASSPWTGANTEAFF
TRBV18 CASSPNRGGTNEKLFF
TRBV2 CASRTGSSYNSPLHF
TRBV29-1 CSATGVWGEAFF
TRBV5-4 CASSPDWGGEQFF
TRBV28 CASHTGFNNEQFF
TRBV5-4 CASPAGQSNTEAFF
TRBV6-6 CASSYWGGGYTF
TRBV18 CASSPSDYGYTF
TRBV7-3 CASSLRQGALDGYTF
TRBV10-3 CAISGNLKPGEKETGRGHTGELFF
TRBV18 CASSPQPPGQGYEQYF
TRBV18 CASSPPGNLGAGANEKLFF
TRBV9 CASSASDWGGGYTF
TRBV11-3 CASSPRTGGEQYF
TRBV10-3 CAISDRQVYNEQFF
TRBV11-2 CASSLREGTYGYTF
TRBV6-5 CASSYSGGTGELFF
TRBV18 CASSNPGLYRYEQYF
TRBV15 CASASGSTDTQYF
TRBV27 CASSSEYTQYF
TRBV27 CASSFQDSQHGYTF
TRBV10-3 CAISDRREGLLEQYF
TRBV11-2 CASSVGTGLVYNEQFF
TRBV5-4 CASSLDTRSYNEQFF
TRBV28 CASSPGDRGSTDTQYF
TRBV2 CASSTFREAQPQHF
TRBV11-2 CASSLESGDRYTQYF
TRBV7-9 CASSLRRLAGVYNEQFF
TRBV5-1 CASSLGTGVGGYTF
TRBV18 CASSPRTSGGRTGELFF
TRBV18 CASSPSLSTDTQYF
TRBV9 CASSVLAGGTDTQYF
TRBV21-1 CASREDIATHSDNEQFF
TRBV10-3 CAGGTGVYNEQFF
TRBV4-1 CASSQAGGNEQYF
TRBV11-2 CASSLDLGGYKSGEQYF
TRBV27 CASTRVNGEQYF
TRBV5-6 CASTLHGGPAYTF
TRBV5-1 CASSLLWTGSYEQYF